The TCR beta chain under discussion was sequenced for a study of human T cells and chemical hapten exposure. Across the whole study: All through the roughly 25-week study, the scalp of each patient received diphenylcyclopropenone doses weekly.

General study findings and limits: A positive correlation with patch test score was shown by PT1 expanded TCR counts.

The library gave individual cDNA molecules unique molecular identifiers. TCRdb recomputed calls from the RACE reads with MiXCR, one row per CDR3 protein. Of about 52,000 distinct CDR3 sequences listed, about 10% are singletons. Regarding this clonotype: Its antigen is unidentified.

Sample time point: patch test 3, about 24 weeks after DPC sensitization. Indicated treatment: therapeutic diphenylcyclopropenone sensitization with weekly scalp DPC. Blood draws preceded each patch test application. The ends were cut back, 5 bases at V and 3 bases at J, with 9 bases in the middle. CDR3 length: 13 residues. CDR1 SGHVS and CDR2 FQNEAQ come from the germline V gene. Sequenced here: whole blood, sampled in connection with sensitization to the hapten diphenylcyclopropenone (DPC). This TCR came from a woman aged 40 to 55 with alopecia areata. Some clones in this sample may be carry-over from other donors' samples. The chain carries TRBV7-8 and TRBJ2-3; D uncertain. This CDR3 is CASSLQLTDTQYF. Here the CDR3 DNA reads TGTGCCAGCAGCCTACAGCTTACAGATACGCAGTATTTT.